These T cell receptor beta chains were read from a single sample in a study of T cell changes during pregnancy in multiple sclerosis. The assay was immunoSEQ multiplex PCR, and TCRdb's table has in-frame clones only and misses some. The sample has nearly 70,000 clones, under 95% seen once. Material: peripheral blood, obtained in the second trimester of pregnancy. Receptors were obtained from a female donor in good health, enrolled as a control in a pregnancy study. Both conserved end residues are part of each CDR3. A D gene is named only where the DNA matches it firmly. For some rows the clone size is stated as once, few or many, or as a class when expanded; others skip it.

TRBV28	-	TRBD1	TRBJ2-7	TGTGCCAGCAGTCTCGACAGGGGCTACGAGCAGTACTTC	CASSLDRGYEQYF
TRBV2	-	-	TRBJ2-1	TGTGCCAGCTGGAGGGATCCGGGGGAGCAGTTCTTC	CASWRDPGEQFF
TRBV27	-	-	TRBJ2-7	TGTGCCAGCGGACTAGGGACATCGAAGGGGCAGTACTTC	CASGLGTSKGQYF
TRBV15	-	TRBD1	TRBJ1-2	TGTGCCACCAGCAGAGCGTCTCAGGGGGCTAACTATGGCTACACCTTC	CATSRASQGANYGYTF
TRBV19	-	TRBD1	TRBJ2-1	TGTGCCAGTATCTCGGGACAGGGGGAAGTCAATGAGCAGTTCTTC	CASISGQGEVNEQFF
TRBV30	once	-	TRBJ2-2	TGTGCCTGGAGTGTACGAATGCGGGCTTTAAAATTCACCGGGGAGCTGTTTTTT	CAWSVRMRALKFTGELFF
TRBV28	-	-	TRBJ2-2	TGTGCCAGCAGCACGGACTGGAACACCGGGGAGCTGTTTTTT	CASSTDWNTGELFF
TRBV4-3	-	TRBD2	TRBJ2-3	TGCGCCAGCAGCAGGGGACTAGCGGGGATGACAGATACGCAGTATTTT	CASSRGLAGMTDTQYF
TRBV5-4	-	TRBD1	TRBJ2-7	TGTGCCAGCAGTTTCCAACCTCCGGGACAGGGCTACGAGCAGTACTTC	CASSFQPPGQGYEQYF
TRBV7-9	-	TRBD2	TRBJ2-7	TGTGCCAGCAGCCCACTAGCGAGCTCCTACGAGCAGTACTTC	CASSPLASSYEQYF
TRBV18	once	-	TRBJ2-7	TGTGCCAGCTCACCACTTAATCAGGGCCACGAGCAGTACTTC	CASSPLNQGHEQYF
TRBV10-3	-	TRBD1	TRBJ2-5	TGTGCCATCAGTGGACCCGGGACAGGGGTCGAGACCCAGTACTTC	CAISGPGTGVETQYF
TRBV5-4	once	TRBD2	TRBJ2-1	TGTGCCAGCAGCTCGCCTCTAGCGGGGAAAATCAATGAGCAGTTCTTC	CASSSPLAGKINEQFF
TRBV10-3	-	TRBD1	TRBJ2-7	TGTGCCATCAGTTTTCCGGGACAGGGGGCGGGAGAGCAGTACTTC	CAISFPGQGAGEQYF
TRBV5-6	-	-	TRBJ1-4	TGTGCCAGCAGCTTGATGACAGCTAATGAAAAACTGTTTTTT	CASSLMTANEKLFF
TRBV19	-	-	TRBJ2-3	TGTGCCAGTAGTGTCCGGACTCCTACAGATACGCAGTATTTT	CASSVRTPTDTQYF
TRBV11-3	-	-	TRBJ2-3	TGTGCCAGCAGCTTAGGGGTAGCGGAGGGGGATACGCAGTATTTT	CASSLGVAEGDTQYF
TRBV4-3	-	-	TRBJ2-2	TGCGCCAGCAGCCAAGACCCTCCCTTAGCGATCGGGGAGCTGTTTTTT	CASSQDPPLAIGELFF
TRBV7-6	-	-	TRBJ2-7	TGTGCCAGCAGCTTTGGTAGCGCCTACGAGCAGTACTTC	CASSFGSAYEQYF
TRBV9	-	-	TRBJ1-3	TGTGCCAGCAGCCCATACCCGGATGGGGGGAGAAGCTCTGGAAACACCATATATTTT	CASSPYPDGGRSSGNTIYF
TRBV28	-	-	TRBJ2-4	TGTGCCAGTCGGGGATCGGCCAAAAACATTCAGTACTTC	CASRGSAKNIQYF
TRBV27	-	-	TRBJ1-2	TGTGCCAGCAGTATCGGGAGCAACTATGGCTACACCTTC	CASSIGSNYGYTF
TRBV2	-	-	TRBJ2-1	TGTGCCAGCAACCTACAGGGTGTGCCTGGCAATGAGCAGTTCTTC	CASNLQGVPGNEQFF
TRBV28	-	TRBD1	TRBJ1-5	TGTGCCAGCAGTTTATTCCGACAGGGTATCGATCAGCCCCAGCATTTT	CASSLFRQGIDQPQHF
TRBV30	-	-	TRBJ2-1	TGTGCCTGGAGTGTACTAGGACTCATCACCTACAATGAGCAGTTCTTC	CAWSVLGLITYNEQFF
TRBV28	-	-	TRBJ1-2	TGTGCCAGCAGTTTGGGGTCGGGAGGCTATGGCTACACCTTC	CASSLGSGGYGYTF
TRBV6-6	-	-	TRBJ1-6	TGTGCCAGCAGTTTAGAGGGCGCCCGTTCACCCCTCCACTTT	CASSLEGARSPLHF
TRBV6-1	-	-	TRBJ2-7	TGTGCCAGCAGCCCCCTCCTGTGGGGGGTCCACGAGCAGTACTTC	CASSPLLWGVHEQYF
TRBV7-8	-	-	TRBJ1-1	TGTGCCGGTACCGGAGAAACGAACACTGAAGCTTTCTTT	CAGTGETNTEAFF
TRBV12-2	-	-	TRBJ2-5	TGTGCAAGTCGCTTCGGGGACAGGTGGGGAGAGACCCAGTACTTC	CASRFGDRWGETQYF
TRBV18	-	-	TRBJ1-1	TGTGCCAGCTCACCGGGGCCGAACACTGAAGCTTTCTTT	CASSPGPNTEAFF
TRBV7-9	-	-	TRBJ1-1	TGTGCCAGCAGCCCCAAGACGAGGGCTGAAGCTTTCTTT	CASSPKTRAEAFF
TRBV4-2	-	-	TRBJ1-3	TGTGCCAGCAGCCATCTTAGGGGGGGTTTGGCGAACACCATATATTTT	CASSHLRGGLANTIYF
TRBV5-6	-	-	TRBJ2-1	TGTGCCAGCAGCCTACGCTACAATGAGCAGTTCTTC	CASSLRYNEQFF
TRBV28	-	-	TRBJ1-2	TGTGCCAGCAGTTTATCGGGGAGGGGGGCATTGGTCTATGGCTACACCTTC	CASSLSGRGALVYGYTF
TRBV6-1	-	TRBD2	TRBJ2-3	TGTGCCAGCAGTGGTGAGCGGGAGGGAAAGGTCACAGATACGCAGTATTTT	CASSGEREGKVTDTQYF
TRBV29-1	-	TRBD2	TRBJ2-1	TGCAGCCCCAGACTAGCGGGAGGGAGCTCCTACAATGAGCAGTTCTTC	CSPRLAGGSSYNEQFF
TRBV6-1	-	TRBD2	TRBJ2-7	TGTGCCAGCAGTGAAGCATATAAGCTGCCCGGGAGGCACTCCTACGAGCAGTACTTC	CASSEAYKLPGRHSYEQYF
TRBV6-1	-	TRBD2	TRBJ2-2	TGTGCCAGCAGTGGAGGAGCGGGGTCCGGGGAGCTGTTTTTT	CASSGGAGSGELFF
TRBV18	-	-	TRBJ2-4	TGTGCCAGCTCACCGTCTAGCGACCTTAACATTCAGTACTTC	CASSPSSDLNIQYF
TRBV7-6	-	-	TRBJ1-3	TGTGCCAGCAGCTTAGTTTATGGAAACACCATATATTTT	CASSLVYGNTIYF
TRBV7-9	-	TRBD2	TRBJ2-5	TGTGCCAGCAGCTTAAACCTAGCGGGAGAACTCCAAGAGACCCAGTACTTC	CASSLNLAGELQETQYF
TRBV7-9	-	TRBD1	TRBJ1-2	TGTGCCAGCAGCCCTCCATTACCACAGGGGGCTTATTATGGCTACACCTTC	CASSPPLPQGAYYGYTF
TRBV11-2	-	-	TRBJ2-5	TGTGCCAGTCGACTTAGAGGAGGGGTTCAAGATGGAGAGACCCAGTACTTC	CASRLRGGVQDGETQYF
TRBV6-1	once	-	TRBJ2-7	TGTGCCAGCAGTCCCGGACAGTACGAGCAGTACTTC	CASSPGQYEQYF
TRBV6-4	few	-	TRBJ1-2	TGTGCCAGCAGTGACTCGAGTGAGGCAAGCAACTATGGCTACACCTTC	CASSDSSEASNYGYTF
TRBV27	-	TRBD1	TRBJ1-5	TGTGCCAGCAGCTTACGGTACAGACAGGGTTACAATAGCAATCAGCCCCAGCATTTT	CASSLRYRQGYNSNQPQHF
TRBV6-1	-	-	TRBJ1-3	TGTGCCAGCACCACAGGAAACACCATATATTTT	CASTTGNTIYF
TRBV28	once	TRBD2	TRBJ2-7	TGTGCCAGCAGTTTGGACAGCCCTAGCGGGACCACCTACGAGCAGTACTTC	CASSLDSPSGTTYEQYF
TRBV9	-	-	TRBJ1-3	TGTGCCAGCAGCCAAGACAGGATACACTCTGGAAACACCATATATTTT	CASSQDRIHSGNTIYF
TRBV27	few	TRBD1	TRBJ1-6	TGTGCCAGCAGTTTTTCCGGGACAGTTAATTCACCCCTCCACTTT	CASSFSGTVNSPLHF
TRBV7-2	-	TRBD2	TRBJ2-3	TGTGCCAGCAGCTTGACTAGCGGAAGCACAGATACGCAGTATTTT	CASSLTSGSTDTQYF
TRBV10-2	-	-	TRBJ2-7	TGCGCCAGCAGTCAGGGATACGAGCAGTACTTC	CASSQGYEQYF
TRBV6-1	-	TRBD2	TRBJ2-7	TGTGCCAGCCACCTGATTAGCGGGGGGACCTACGAGCAGTACTTC	CASHLISGGTYEQYF
TRBV28	-	-	TRBJ2-7	TGTGCCAGCAGCGGGGCAGGGGAGTCCTACGAGCAGTACTTC	CASSGAGESYEQYF
TRBV19	-	-	TRBJ2-2	TGTGCCAGTAGTAACAACCTTTTTGGCACCGGGGAGCTGTTTTTT	CASSNNLFGTGELFF
TRBV27	-	TRBD2	TRBJ2-2	TGTGCCAGCAGTTTGGGACTAGGGCCCGGGGAGCTGTTTTTT	CASSLGLGPGELFF
TRBV19	few	-	TRBJ1-1	TGTGCCTCTCAGGCTCACGATATCACCATGAACACTGAAGCTTTCTTT	CASQAHDITMNTEAFF
TRBV19	-	-	TRBJ1-3	TGTGCCAGTAGTATTAACCAGGGAAACACCATATATTTT	CASSINQGNTIYF